This TCR beta chain was obtained from a study of shared clonotypes between healthy human individuals. General study results and limits: Among a few donors, roughly 5% of naive CD4 clonotypes were found in common. Sequencing of the sorted subsets was shown by rarefaction to be incomplete despite large depth.

TCRdb keeps only in-frame clones here, not all; method: immunoSEQ multiplex PCR. The top ten clones hold roughly 1.2% of a sample with about 1.5 million clones, approximately 97% of them seen once. All donors were Caucasian adults living in Nashville, Tennessee. This clone showed up just once. What it recognizes is unknown. Trimming pared 6 bases from V and 5 bases from J, leaving 16 bases between. Germline V lookup: CDR1 MDHEN, CDR2 SYDVKM. CDR3 length: 14 residues. Sequenced: naive CD4+ T cells sorted from blood. The subset denotes: CD45RA+ positively selected. The chain recombines TRBV28 with TRBJ2-5, with D perhaps assigned TRBD1 or TRBD2 (6 bases each). The clonotype was recovered from a man aged 25-45 years in good health. The CDR3 reads CASSPRRGRETQYF. The CDR3 DNA reads TGTGCCAGCAGCCCTCGTCGGGGGCGGGAGACCCAGTACTTC.